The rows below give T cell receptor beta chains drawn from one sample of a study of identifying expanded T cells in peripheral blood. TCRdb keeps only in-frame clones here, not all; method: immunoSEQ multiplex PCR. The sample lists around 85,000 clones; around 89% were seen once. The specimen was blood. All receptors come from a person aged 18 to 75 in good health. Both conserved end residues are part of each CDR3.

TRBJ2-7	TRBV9	CASSVAGQGDYEQYF
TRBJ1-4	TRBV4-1	CASSQLNLFSNEKLFF
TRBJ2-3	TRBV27	CASSPGGAGETNTQYF
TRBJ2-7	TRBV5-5	CASSLALTLDGSYEQYF
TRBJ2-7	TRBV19	CASSIDDHEQYF
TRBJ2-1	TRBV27	CASSLGLAGEQFF
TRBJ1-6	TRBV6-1	CASSEAQLGSSPLHF
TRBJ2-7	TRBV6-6	CASRRDRFSYEQYF
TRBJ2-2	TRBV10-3	CAISDLRQGSGELFF
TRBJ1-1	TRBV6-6	CASRINRDRNTEAFF
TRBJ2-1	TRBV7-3	CASSGKGAGVEQFF
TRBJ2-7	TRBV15	CATSRAGVEEQYF
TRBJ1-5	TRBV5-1	CASSLEQGGNQPQHF
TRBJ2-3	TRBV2	CASRQGTFILGDTQYF
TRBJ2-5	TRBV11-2	CASSPLGQETQYF
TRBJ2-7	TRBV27	CASSALGDFSYEQYF
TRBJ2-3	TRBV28	CASSSEGVTDTQYF
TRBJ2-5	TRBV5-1	CASSPGTSGGGFGETQYF
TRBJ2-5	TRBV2	CASSTGWGQETQYF
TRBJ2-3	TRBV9	CASSQGSGGVYF
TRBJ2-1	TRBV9	CASSVSPSREGVNEQFF
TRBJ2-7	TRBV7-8	CASSQSSGGPYEQYF
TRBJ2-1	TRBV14	CASSQSDNEQFF
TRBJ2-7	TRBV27	CARGKSITYEQYF
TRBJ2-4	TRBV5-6	CASSLWVGAQNIQYF
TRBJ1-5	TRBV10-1	CASSESGQPQHF
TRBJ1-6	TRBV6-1	CAASRTGDNSPLHF
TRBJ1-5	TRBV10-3	CASSERPGDEGQPQHF
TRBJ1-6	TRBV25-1	CASSAIPRGSPLHF
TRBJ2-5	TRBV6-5	CASRRGLAGVETQYF
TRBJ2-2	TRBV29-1	CSVQREGDTGELFF
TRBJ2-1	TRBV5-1	CASSLGAGTGGYNEQFF
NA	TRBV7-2	CASSPVAVRSYEQYF
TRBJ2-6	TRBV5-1	CASSPRSAEATGANVLTF
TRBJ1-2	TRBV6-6	CASSYLSGGNYGYTF
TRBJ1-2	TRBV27	CASSFVTGTANYGYTF
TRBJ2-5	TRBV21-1	CASSKDPPSGDSQETQYF